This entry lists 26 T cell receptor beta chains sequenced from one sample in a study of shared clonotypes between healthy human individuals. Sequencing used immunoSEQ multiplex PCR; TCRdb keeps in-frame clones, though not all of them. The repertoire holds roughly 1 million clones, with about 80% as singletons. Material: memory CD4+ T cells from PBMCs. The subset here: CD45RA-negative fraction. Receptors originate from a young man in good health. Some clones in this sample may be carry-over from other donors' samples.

The CDR3 DNA sequence: TGTGCCAGCTCACCAGGGACAGGGGGCGCGGAGACCCAGTACTTC. Translated, it gives CASSPGTGGAETQYF. V gene TRBV18 combines with J gene TRBJ2-5, with TRBD1 matching over 12 bases. Losses at the gene ends were 2 bases for V and 5 bases for J; bases not matched to a gene: 3. The CDR3 has 15 amino acids. Germline values: CDR1 KGHSH, CDR2 LQKENI.

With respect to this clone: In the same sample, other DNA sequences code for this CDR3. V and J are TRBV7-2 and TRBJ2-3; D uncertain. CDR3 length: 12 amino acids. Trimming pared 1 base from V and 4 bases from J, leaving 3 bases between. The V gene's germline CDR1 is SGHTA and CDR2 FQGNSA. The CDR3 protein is CASSLVPDTQYF. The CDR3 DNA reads TGTGCCAGCAGCTTAGTCCCAGATACGCAGTATTTT.

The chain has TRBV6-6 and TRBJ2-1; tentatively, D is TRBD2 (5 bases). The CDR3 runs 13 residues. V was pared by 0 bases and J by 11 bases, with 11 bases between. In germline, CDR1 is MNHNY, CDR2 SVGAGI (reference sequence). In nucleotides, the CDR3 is TGTGCCAGCAGTTACTCTTCCGCGGGCCAGCAGTTCTTC. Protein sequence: CASSYSSAGQQFF.

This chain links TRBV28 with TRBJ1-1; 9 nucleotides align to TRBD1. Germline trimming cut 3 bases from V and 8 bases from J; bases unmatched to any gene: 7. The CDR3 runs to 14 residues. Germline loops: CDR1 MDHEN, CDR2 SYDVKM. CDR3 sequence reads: CASSFHTGGQEAFF. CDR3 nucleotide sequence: TGTGCCAGCAGTTTTCACACAGGGGGCCAGGAAGCTTTCTTT.

The CDR3 reads CASTPDGSYGYTF. The CDR3 nucleotides are TGCGCCAGCACACCGGACGGCTCATATGGCTACACCTTC. V and J are TRBV5-1 and TRBJ1-2; D uncertain. The germline V and J ends were trimmed by 6 bases and 5 bases, with 14 bases remaining between them. CDR3 size: 13 residues. Germline V gene data show CDR1 as SGHRS and CDR2 as YFSETQ.

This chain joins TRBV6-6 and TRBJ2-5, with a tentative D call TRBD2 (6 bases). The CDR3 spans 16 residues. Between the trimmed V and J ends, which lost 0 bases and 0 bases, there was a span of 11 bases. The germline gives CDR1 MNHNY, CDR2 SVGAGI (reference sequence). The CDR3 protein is CASSYSGGANQETQYF. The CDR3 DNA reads TGTGCCAGCAGTTACTCGGGCGGGGCCAACCAAGAGACCCAGTACTTC.

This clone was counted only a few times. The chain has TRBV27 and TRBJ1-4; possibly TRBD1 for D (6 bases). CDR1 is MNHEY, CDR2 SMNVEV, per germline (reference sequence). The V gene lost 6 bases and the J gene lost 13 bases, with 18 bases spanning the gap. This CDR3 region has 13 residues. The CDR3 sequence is CASSPSKVRGLFF. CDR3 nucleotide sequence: TGTGCCAGCAGCCCCTCGAAAGTCAGGGGACTGTTTTTT.

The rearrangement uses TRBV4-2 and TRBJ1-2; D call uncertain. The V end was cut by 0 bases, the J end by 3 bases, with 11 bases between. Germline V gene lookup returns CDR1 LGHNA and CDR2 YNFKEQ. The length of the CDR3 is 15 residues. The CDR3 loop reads CASSQEGNVDYGYTF. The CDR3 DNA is TGTGCCAGCAGCCAAGAGGGTAATGTCGACTATGGCTACACCTTC.

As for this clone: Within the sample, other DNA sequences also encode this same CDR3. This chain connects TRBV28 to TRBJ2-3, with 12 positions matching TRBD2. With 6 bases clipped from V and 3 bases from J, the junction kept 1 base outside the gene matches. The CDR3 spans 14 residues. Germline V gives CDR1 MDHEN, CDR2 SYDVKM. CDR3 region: CASRLAGGTDTQYF. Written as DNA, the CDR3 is TGTGCCAGCAGGCTAGCGGGAGGGACAGATACGCAGTATTTT.

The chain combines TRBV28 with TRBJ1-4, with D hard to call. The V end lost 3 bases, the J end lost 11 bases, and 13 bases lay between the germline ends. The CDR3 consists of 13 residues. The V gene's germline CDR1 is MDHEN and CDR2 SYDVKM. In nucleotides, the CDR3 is TGTGCCAGCAGTTTCCGAGGACGTAATAAACTGTTTTTT. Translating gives CASSFRGRNKLFF.

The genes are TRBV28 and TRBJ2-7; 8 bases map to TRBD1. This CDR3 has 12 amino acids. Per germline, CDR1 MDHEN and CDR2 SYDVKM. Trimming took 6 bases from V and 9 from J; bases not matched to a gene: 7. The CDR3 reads CASSPGQGGQYF. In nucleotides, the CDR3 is TGTGCCAGCAGCCCCGGACAGGGTGGGCAGTACTTC.

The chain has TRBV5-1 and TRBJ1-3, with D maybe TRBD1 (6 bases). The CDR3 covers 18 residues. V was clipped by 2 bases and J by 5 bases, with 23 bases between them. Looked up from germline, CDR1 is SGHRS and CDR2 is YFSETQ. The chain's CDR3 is CASSFWSAGPGQRNTIYF. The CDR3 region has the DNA TGCGCCAGCAGCTTTTGGTCGGCGGGACCTGGACAGAGAAACACCATATATTTT. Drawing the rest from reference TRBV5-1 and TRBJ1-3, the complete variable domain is KAGVTQTPRYLIKTRGQQVTLSCSPISGHRSVSWYQQTPGQGLQFLFEYFSETQRNKGNFPGRFSGRQFSNSRSEMNVSTLELGDSALYLCASSFWSAGPGQRNTIYFGEGSWLTVV.

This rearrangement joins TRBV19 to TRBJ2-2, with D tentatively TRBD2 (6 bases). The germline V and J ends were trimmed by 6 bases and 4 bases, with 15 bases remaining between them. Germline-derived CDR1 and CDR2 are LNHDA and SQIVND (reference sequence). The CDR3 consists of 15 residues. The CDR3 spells CASSPGEAGTGELFF. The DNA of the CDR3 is TGTGCCAGTAGCCCCGGGGAGGCGGGCACCGGGGAGCTGTTTTTT.

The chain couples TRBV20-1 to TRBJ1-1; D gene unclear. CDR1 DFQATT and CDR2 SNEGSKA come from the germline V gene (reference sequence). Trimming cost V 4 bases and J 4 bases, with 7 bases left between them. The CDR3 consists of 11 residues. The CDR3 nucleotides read TGCAGTGCTATACGAGTCACTGAAGCTTTCTTT. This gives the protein CSAIRVTEAFF.

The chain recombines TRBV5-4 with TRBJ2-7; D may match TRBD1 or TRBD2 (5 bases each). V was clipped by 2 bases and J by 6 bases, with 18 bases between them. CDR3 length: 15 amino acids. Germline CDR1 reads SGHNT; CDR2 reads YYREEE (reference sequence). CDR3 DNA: TGTGCCAGCAGCTTACCCCGGGACGGGCTCAGCGAGCAGTACTTC. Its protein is CASSLPRDGLSEQYF.

The chain's CDR3 is CASSEGTGFYEQYF. The CDR3 nucleotides read TGTGCCAGCAGCGAGGGGACTGGCTTCTACGAGCAGTACTTC. V gene TRBV9 combines with J gene TRBJ2-7; weak D call: TRBD2 (6 bases). Germline V gene data show CDR1 as SGDLS and CDR2 as YYNGEE. The CDR3 length is 14 residues. The V and J ends lost 3 bases and 3 bases respectively, with 13 bases between them.

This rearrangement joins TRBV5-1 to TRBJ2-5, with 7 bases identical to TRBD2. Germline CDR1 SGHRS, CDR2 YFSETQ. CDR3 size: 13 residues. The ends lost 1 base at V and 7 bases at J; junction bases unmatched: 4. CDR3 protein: CASSLYPGGTQYF. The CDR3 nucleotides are TGCGCCAGCAGCTTGTATCCGGGGGGGACCCAGTACTTC.

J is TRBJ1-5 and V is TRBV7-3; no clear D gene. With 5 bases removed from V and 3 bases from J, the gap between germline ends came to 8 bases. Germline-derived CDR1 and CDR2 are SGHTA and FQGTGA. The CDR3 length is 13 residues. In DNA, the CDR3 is TGTGCCAGCAGCCCGGCTGCCAATCAGCCCCAGCATTTT. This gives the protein CASSPAANQPQHF.

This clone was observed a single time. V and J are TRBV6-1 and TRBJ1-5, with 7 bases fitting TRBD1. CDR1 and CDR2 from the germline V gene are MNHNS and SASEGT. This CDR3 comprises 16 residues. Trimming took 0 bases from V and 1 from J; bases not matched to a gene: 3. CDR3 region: CASSEAPRGSNQPQHF. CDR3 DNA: TGTGCCAGCAGTGAAGCGCCCAGGGGGAGCAATCAGCCCCAGCATTTT.

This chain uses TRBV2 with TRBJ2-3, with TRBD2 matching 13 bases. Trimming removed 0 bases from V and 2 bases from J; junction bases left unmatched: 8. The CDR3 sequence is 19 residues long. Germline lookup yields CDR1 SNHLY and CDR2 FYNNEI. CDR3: CASSEARTSGSRTTDTQYF. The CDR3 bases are TGTGCCAGCAGTGAAGCGAGGACTAGCGGGAGTCGAACCACAGATACGCAGTATTTT.

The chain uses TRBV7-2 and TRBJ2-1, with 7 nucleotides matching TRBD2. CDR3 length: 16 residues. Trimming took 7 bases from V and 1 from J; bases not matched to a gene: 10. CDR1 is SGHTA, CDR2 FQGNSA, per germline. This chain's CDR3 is CASKIWGRGSYNEQFF. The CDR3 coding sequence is TGTGCCAGCAAGATTTGGGGGAGGGGATCCTACAATGAGCAGTTCTTC.

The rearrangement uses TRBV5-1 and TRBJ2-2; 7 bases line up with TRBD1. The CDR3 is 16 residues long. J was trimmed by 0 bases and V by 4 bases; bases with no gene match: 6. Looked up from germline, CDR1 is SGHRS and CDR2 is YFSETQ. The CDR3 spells CASSITGTANTGELFF. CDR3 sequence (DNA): TGCGCCAGCAGCATTACCGGGACAGCGAACACCGGGGAGCTGTTTTTT. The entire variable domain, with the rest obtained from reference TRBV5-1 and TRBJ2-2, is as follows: KAGVTQTPRYLIKTRGQQVTLSCSPISGHRSVSWYQQTPGQGLQFLFEYFSETQRNKGNFPGRFSGRQFSNSRSEMNVSTLELGDSALYLCASSITGTANTGELFFGEGSRLTVL.

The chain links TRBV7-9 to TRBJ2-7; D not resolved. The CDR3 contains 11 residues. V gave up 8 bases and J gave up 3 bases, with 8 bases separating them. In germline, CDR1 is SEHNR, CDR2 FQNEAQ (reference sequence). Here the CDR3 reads CASGVNYEQYF. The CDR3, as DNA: TGTGCCAGCGGCGTCAACTACGAGCAGTACTTC.

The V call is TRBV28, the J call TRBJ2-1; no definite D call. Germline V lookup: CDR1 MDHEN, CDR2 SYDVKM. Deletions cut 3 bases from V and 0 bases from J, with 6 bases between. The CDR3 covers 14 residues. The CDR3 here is CASSLGSSYNEQFF. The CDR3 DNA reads TGTGCCAGCAGTTTGGGCAGCTCCTACAATGAGCAGTTCTTC.

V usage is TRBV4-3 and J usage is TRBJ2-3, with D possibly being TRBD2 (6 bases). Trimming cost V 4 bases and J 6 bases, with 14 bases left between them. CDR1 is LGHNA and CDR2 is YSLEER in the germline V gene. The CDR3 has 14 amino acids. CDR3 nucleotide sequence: TGCGCCAGCAGCCCCCGGGAGCTGGGGGATACGCAGTATTTT. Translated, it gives CASSPRELGDTQYF.

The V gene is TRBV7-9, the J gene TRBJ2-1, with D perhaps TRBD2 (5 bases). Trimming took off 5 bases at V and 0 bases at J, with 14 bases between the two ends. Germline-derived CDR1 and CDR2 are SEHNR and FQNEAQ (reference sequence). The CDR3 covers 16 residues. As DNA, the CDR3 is TGTGCCAGCAGCCCCCCGGCGGGCCACTCCTACAATGAGCAGTTCTTC. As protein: CASSPPAGHSYNEQFF.